One and the same sample provided the 13 T cell receptor beta chains below, sequenced in a study of breast tumors, draining lymph nodes, adjacent tissues. The lymph nodes were axillary draining lymph nodes from breast cancer patients. TCRdb processed the multiplex PCR reads anew with MiXCR; each CDR3 protein has one entry. The table lists about 220,000 distinct CDR3 sequences, 30% to 35% of them singletons. Sequenced input: axillary lymph node tissue. The receptors derive from a female donor with breast cancer. Some clones in this sample may be carry-over from other donors' samples.

The chain combines TRBV2 with TRBJ2-1; 15 bases match TRBD2. The V and J ends lost 8 bases and 3 bases, in that order; junction bases with no gene match: 11. Germline assignment: CDR1 SNHLY and CDR2 FYNNEI. This CDR3 region has 18 residues. DNA of the CDR3: TGTGCCAGCCCCGAACCGGGACTAGCGGGAGGACTCTACAATGAGCAGTTCTTC. Translated: CASPEPGLAGGLYNEQFF.

This clonotype has just a few counts. A much larger clone lies one base from this, so it may be a read error. The CDR3 coding sequence is TGCAGTGTGGTTAGCGGGGGTACCTACACGCAGTACTTC. This sequence encodes CSVVSGGTYTQYF. The rearrangement joins TRBV20-1 to TRBJ2-7; 9 positions agree with TRBD2. Losses at the gene ends were 7 bases for V and 9 bases for J; bases not matched to a gene: 13. CDR3 length: 13 amino acids. Germline lookup yields CDR1 DFQATT and CDR2 SNEGSKA (reference sequence).

This clonotype was recorded many times. The chain employs TRBV5-1 and TRBJ2-5; the D is unclear. The germline CDR1 and CDR2 sequences are SGHRS and YFSETQ. With 0 bases removed from V and 5 bases from J, the gap between germline ends came to 14 bases. This CDR3 spans 15 amino acids. Here the CDR3 reads CASSLASPTRETQYF. The CDR3 region has the DNA TGCGCCAGCAGCTTGGCTTCCCCTACCCGGGAGACCCAGTACTTC.

The V call is TRBV6-1, the J call TRBJ1-2; a weak D match, TRBD1 (5 bases). Germline V lookup: CDR1 MNHNS, CDR2 SASEGT. The CDR3 is 13 residues long. The ends were cut back, 6 bases at V and 3 bases at J, with 11 bases in the middle. The CDR3 region is CASSHPRDYGYTF. Here the CDR3 DNA reads TGTGCCAGCAGCCACCCCAGGGACTATGGCTACACCTTC.

The chain combines TRBV7-9 with TRBJ1-2, with 8 bases that match TRBD1. Trimming at V came to 1 base and at J to 0 bases, leaving 7 bases not matched to a gene. This CDR3 contains 17 residues. The germline CDR1 and CDR2 sequences are SEHNR and FQNEAQ (reference sequence). CDR3 residues: CASSLESGQDSNYGYTF. DNA for the CDR3: TGTGCCAGCAGCTTAGAGTCGGGACAGGACTCTAACTATGGCTACACCTTC.

Turning to this clonotype: A read error may be the cause here, since a much bigger clone is one base away. The CDR3 loop reads CTSSYQREHQPQHF. Written as DNA, the CDR3 is TGTACCAGCAGTTACCAGAGGGAACATCAGCCCCAGCATTTT. The chain combines TRBV6-5 with TRBJ1-5; D not certain. The CDR3 loop spans 14 amino acids. Germline-derived CDR1 and CDR2 are MNHEY and SVGAGI.

A note on this clonotype: The junction shows a germline mismatch at one end, possibly a read error. DNA of the CDR3: TGTGCCAGCAGCTTGGAGGCAGGATCCTATGGCTACCCCTTC. It codes for CASSLEAGSYGYPF. The V and J genes are TRBV19 and TRBJ1-2; D call uncertain. Germline V CDR1 and CDR2: LNHDA, SQIVND (reference sequence). The CDR3 is 14 amino acids.

This clonotype has ten or more counts. V and J are TRBV6-5 and TRBJ1-2; D is undetermined. Per the germline V gene, CDR1 is MNHEY and CDR2 is SVGAGI. V was cut by 7 bases and J by 2 bases, with 23 bases left in between. This CDR3 has 17 residues. The CDR3 DNA reads TGTGCCAGCATTCCCGCGAGGAGGGCTGCTTACAACTATGGCTACACCTTC. Encoded protein: CASIPARRAAYNYGYTF.

Points on this clonotype: A much larger clonotype is one base distant, so this may be a read error. V and J are TRBV7-2 and TRBJ2-3; TRBD2 matches 12 bases. The CDR3 consists of 16 residues. CDR1 SGHTA and CDR2 FQGNSA come from the germline V gene. CDR3 sequence: CAGSLVLAGGTDTQYF. The CDR3, as DNA: TGTGCCGGCAGCTTAGTACTAGCGGGGGGTACAGATACGCAGTATTTT.

V gene TRBV5-5 combines with J gene TRBJ2-5; 7 nucleotides match TRBD2. With 3 bases clipped from V and 9 bases from J, the junction kept 5 bases outside the gene matches. The CDR3 is 12 residues long. From germline, CDR1 is SGHKS and CDR2 YYEKEE (reference sequence). The CDR3 is CASSSGGLAQYF. CDR3 in DNA: TGTGCCAGCAGCTCGGGGGGTTTGGCCCAGTACTTC.

The sample holds many counts of this clonotype. The chain recombines TRBV12-3 or TRBV12-4 with TRBJ2-6; 8 nucleotides line up with TRBD1. The V segment lost 5 bases and the J segment 2 bases; nucleotides outside the gene matches: 8. The CDR3 extends over 17 amino acids. CDR3 amino acids: CASSRRTGKTGANVLTF. CDR3 nucleotides: TGTGCCAGCAGTCGCCGGACAGGGAAGACTGGGGCCAACGTCCTGACTTTC.

This clonotype was observed at least ten times. The chain is built from TRBV13 and TRBJ1-4, with D uncertain. Trimming cost V 2 bases and J 8 bases, with 12 bases left between them. Germline V gene sequence: CDR1 PRHDT, CDR2 FYEKMQ (reference sequence). The CDR3 has 14 amino acids. This CDR3 is CASSLMNFGEKLFF. Here the CDR3 DNA reads TGTGCCAGCAGCTTAATGAACTTTGGGGAAAAACTGTTTTTT.

The rearrangement joins TRBV6-6 to TRBJ2-1; the D is unclear. The CDR3 loop spans 13 amino acids. The V end lost 1 base, the J end lost 9 bases, and 10 bases lay between the germline ends. Germline V gene lookup returns CDR1 MNHNY and CDR2 SVGAGI (reference sequence). For the CDR3, the DNA is TGTGCCAGCAGTTACTATGGTCCGGGTGAGCAGTTCTTC. Translating it yields CASSYYGPGEQFF.